The clone carrying this T cell receptor (beta chain) came up many times. The entry originates in a study of blood T cell repertoires in COVID-19. Background on the study: PBMCs, B-cell-depleted T cells, or T cells were the source of the cDNA or gDNA that made up the material.

The CDR3 consists of 12 residues. Trimming left V 4 bases short and J 4 bases short, with 5 bases between. Germline V CDR1 and CDR2: SGHDN, FVKESK. In the study's own analysis: Reference gene primer amplification yielded estimated nucleated cell counts. Sequencing was performed with immunoSEQ multiplex PCR; in TCRdb, only in-frame clones are kept and a portion is missing. V and J calls and clone size come straight from that table; D and trimming were deduced from the DNA. The sample records 84,000 or so clones, more than 80% being singletons. V usage is TRBV14 and J usage is TRBJ1-3; D uncertain. The sequenced sample consisted of peripheral blood. The TCR comes from a human donor in a cohort sampled during active COVID-19. The CDR3 DNA reads TGTGCCAGCAGCCCCCAGGGAAACACCATATATTTT. Amino acid sequence: CASSPQGNTIYF. The whole variable domain, filled in from reference TRBV14 and TRBJ1-3, reads EAGVTQFPSHSVIEKGQTVTLRCDPISGHDNLYWYRRVMGKEIKFLLHFVKESKQDESGMPNNRFLAERTGGTYSTLKVQPAELEDSGVYFCASSPQGNTIYFGEGSWLTVV.